This T cell receptor (delta chain) was documented in a study of γδ T cells in repeated Plasmodium falciparum infection (dated by TCRdb to 2020 to 2022). With regard to the full study: The natural-infection arm enrolled Malian children exposed to intense seasonal malaria transmission and compared the Malian children with Australian children matched for age and gender. Controlled-infection subjects were sampled at baseline, immediately before selected infections, and 21 days after each infection. In the study, the shaping of the human gammadelta T cell repertoire by repeated Plasmodium falciparum infection was examined using natural infection in Mali and controlled human malaria infection. Malian gammadelta TCR repertoires were analysed cross-sectionally during no-transmission periods and were analysed longitudinally across acute febrile malaria episodes. Four controlled human malaria infections were administered to about five malaria-naive U.S. adults over around 600 days by bites from P. falciparum NF54-infected Anopheles stephensi mosquitoes. On the study overall, not on this receptor specifically: Vgamma9/Vdelta2+ TCR repertoires showed a highly stable polyclonal repertoire over time and infection, with many inter-individual overlapping TCRgamma sequences. Compared with Australian children, Malian children appeared to have Vdelta2-negative gammadelta TCR repertoires that were more clonally expanded, less diverse and less shared. The controlled-infection cohort was small, limiting analysis of inter-individual variability in gammadelta T cell responses. Generalizability was limited because the Malian cohort came from a small rural village made up predominantly of one ethnic group. In Vdelta2-negative, largely Vdelta1+, gammadelta TCR repertoires, repeated controlled infections appeared to drive waves of new clonotype selection.

CDR1 and CDR2, per the germline V gene, are TSWWSYY and QGS. The cysteine opens and the phenylalanine closes a CDR3 of 20 amino acids. Only CDR3 DNA is held: 60 bases, read in frame from base 1. V ends up 3 bases short and J 1 base short, with an unmatched junction base count of 18. Library creation used multiplex PCR. Sequencing was performed on an Illumina MiSeq. Each sorted gammadelta T cell sample was sequenced for both the TCR gamma (TRG) and TCR delta (TRD) chains. Processing in the source paper ran as follows. The repertoire analyses drew on clonotype tree plots, the accumulated frequency of the top 20 clonotypes, and diversity index (DI) and D75 metrics. TCRdb called clones anew from the public reads via CATT; matching DNA rows were later pooled. The V and J calls and clone size come from TCRdb's table, not from the authors' own analysis. Present in this sample are tens of thousands of delta-chain clones, about 1.6% of which were seen just once. The ten largest clones add up to 6.5% to 9.5% of the sample.

This clone was seen repeatedly, ten times or more. This clone's antigen is unknown. No quality values exist for individual bases; no much larger clone is one base distant. Other nucleotide sequences from this sample produce the same CDR3. For bulk TCR repertoire analysis, Vgamma9/Vdelta2+ and Vdelta2-negative gammadelta T cell populations were isolated by flow sorting from peripheral blood mononuclear cells. This clonotype was obtained from a pool of human donors (malaria-infected and uninfected, not separated). Sequences were obtained from gamma-delta T cells from blood. This chain is built from TRDV1 and TRDJ1; 9 bases in the junction line up with TRDD3. The CDR3 reads as follows: CALGDESLTGDTRSTDKLIF. The nucleotide sequence is TGTGCTCTTGGGGATGAGTCACTTACGGGGGATACCCGTAGCACCGATAAACTCATCTTT.